This TCR beta chain was sequenced during a study of T cells after yellow fever vaccination. Study-level points and caveats: Clonotypes shared by both compartments, CD4 and CD8, made up a small share.

TCRdb analysed the 5' RACE reads with MiXCR anew, one entry per CDR3 protein. Among a few hundred thousand distinct CDR3 sequences, 6.2% were seen once, and the ten largest hold about 15%. The CDR3 consists of 14 residues. The germline gives CDR1 SGHAT, CDR2 FQNNGV. The trim removed 6 bases at V and 8 bases at J, leaving 8 bases unmatched. This clonotype occurred a few times. The antigen remains unidentified. The gene calls are TRBV11-2 and TRBJ1-4; 8 positions match TRBD1. This clonotype originated in a man aged 30-40 years who received the YFV17D yellow fever vaccine. Here the sequenced sample was PBMCs, taken 5 days after the yellow fever booster vaccination. The CDR3 sequence: CASSFRGRMEKLFF. DNA of the CDR3: TGTGCCAGCAGTTTCAGGGGGCGCATGGAAAAACTGTTTTTT.